The entry below describes one T cell receptor (beta chain). As yet, its antigen is unknown. The source of the sample is a study of cytomegalovirus exposure and HLA in healthy donors. Overall study findings and caveats: The investigators catalogued some 150 TCR beta chains as cytomegalovirus-associated. A later analysis found first-cohort TCR clusters tended to co-occur in the approximately 110 validation repertoires.

This table comes from immunoSEQ multiplex PCR, and its TCRdb copy is limited to in-frame clones, with some not included. The sample records 70,000 to 90,000 clones, around four fifths being singletons. CDR3 length: 17 amino acids. The V end was cut by 1 base, the J end by 1 base, with 15 bases between. Germline assignment: CDR1 LGHNA and CDR2 YNFKEQ. Input material: PBMCs. The source of this sequence is a man in his thirties or forties in good health and CMV-seronegative. This chain uses TRBV4-2 with TRBJ2-3; TRBD1 is a possible D gene (5 bases). The CDR3 spells CASSQGTGPTGTDTQYF. DNA of the CDR3: TGTGCCAGCAGCCAAGGTACAGGACCTACCGGCACAGATACGCAGTATTTT.